This T cell receptor (beta chain) was sequenced for a study of blood T cell repertoires in COVID-19. Background on the study: T cells, B-cell-depleted T cells, or PBMCs provided the cDNA or gDNA that served as material.

Sequencing used immunoSEQ multiplex PCR; TCRdb keeps in-frame clones, though not all of them. The sample consists of 75,000 to 100,000 clones, 87% of them appearing once. The CDR3 runs 18 residues. J lost 9 bases, V lost 2 bases, and 15 bases had no gene match. Germline values: CDR1 SGHRS, CDR2 YFSETQ. The J gene is TRBJ1-6, the V gene TRBV5-1, with 9 positions matching TRBD1. This receptor was taken from a man between 65 and 80 years old with acute or convalescent COVID-19. Sequencing was carried out using peripheral blood. The CDR3 DNA reads TGCGCCAGCAGCTTACTACCCGGCTCCGGACAGGGGTCTTCACCCCTCCACTTT. Its protein product is CASSLLPGSGQGSSPLHF.